This TCR beta chain is drawn from a study of CD8 T cells in ankylosing spondylitis. The V gene lost 0 bases and the J gene lost 7 bases, with 10 bases spanning the gap. This CDR3 comprises 14 residues. Germline lookup yields CDR1 SGHRS and CDR2 YFSETQ. Each CDR3 protein is one row after TCRdb ran MiXCR on the 5' RACE reads. The sample carries some 120,000 distinct CDR3 sequences, around 15% recorded once. In this sample, this clonotype turned up many times. The clonotype was recovered from a female donor with ankylosing spondylitis or in good health (not recorded which). Sequenced input: blood, either unsorted or a sorted T cell fraction (not recorded which). V and J are TRBV5-1 and TRBJ2-2; D ambiguous. The CDR3 region has the DNA TGCGCCAGCAGCTTGGGCCATCGCGGCGGGGAGCTGTTTTTT. Translation gives CASSLGHRGGELFF.